The 20 T cell receptor beta chains reported below all come from one sample, sequenced in a study of graft-versus-host responses after intestinal transplantation. What these receptors recognize is not known. TCRdb's copy holds only in-frame clones and misses some; the assay was immunoSEQ multiplex PCR. The table shows some 120,000 clones, with less than 95% occurring only once. The material was unstimulated CD4+ T cells sorted from spleen or lymph node cells, obtained before intestinal transplant. Source of these receptors: a human donor who received an intestinal transplant.

The J gene is TRBJ1-4, the V gene TRBV10-2; tentatively, D is TRBD1 (6 bases). V lost 6 bases and J 7 bases, leaving 15 bases between the germline ends. In germline, CDR1 is WSHSY, CDR2 SAAADI. The CDR3 is 14 residues long. The CDR3 sequence is CASRSLGQPEKLFF. The CDR3 DNA follows: TGCGCCAGCAGGTCGTTAGGACAGCCTGAAAAACTGTTTTTT.

The rearrangement links TRBV6-1 to TRBJ2-5; weak D call: TRBD2 (5 bases). V was shortened by 8 bases and J by 3 bases, with 7 bases between the two germline ends. This CDR3 comprises 11 residues. The germline gives CDR1 MNHNS, CDR2 SASEGT. The CDR3 nucleotides read TGTGCCAGCCCGCGGGAAGAGACCCAGTACTTC. Protein sequence: CASPREETQYF.

The gene calls are TRBV10-2 and TRBJ2-3; D might be TRBD1 (7 bases). CDR1 and CDR2 from the germline V gene are WSHSY and SAAADI. The CDR3 extends over 16 amino acids. Trimming took 7 bases from V and 2 from J, leaving 19 bases between them. The CDR3 DNA reads as TGCGCCAGCACCCTCACGCGGGACAGCTACACAGATACGCAGTATTTT. Its translation is CASTLTRDSYTDTQYF.

The genes are TRBV19 and TRBJ1-5; D might be TRBD1 (6 bases). Germline assignment: CDR1 LNHDA and CDR2 SQIVND (reference sequence). The CDR3 spans 14 residues. The germline V and J ends were trimmed by 4 bases and 3 bases, with 10 bases remaining between them. As DNA, the CDR3 is TGTGCCAGTAGTAGGGGGCAGCTCAATCAGCCCCAGCATTTT. Encoded protein: CASSRGQLNQPQHF.

This rearrangement joins TRBV18 to TRBJ2-1; D perhaps matches TRBD1 (6 bases). V lost 6 bases and J 0 bases, leaving 12 bases between the germline ends. CDR3 length: 15 residues. Germline V CDR1 and CDR2: KGHSH, LQKENI. CDR3 bases: TGTGCCAGCTCGTCCCAGGGGAGCTCCTACAATGAGCAGTTCTTC. It is translated as CASSSQGSSYNEQFF. Supplemented by reference TRBV18 and TRBJ2-1, the full variable domain reads NAGVMQNPRHLVRRRGQEARLRCSPMKGHSHVYWYRQLPEEGLKFMVYLQKENIIDESGMPKERFSAEFPKEGPSILRIQQVVRGDSAAYFCASSSQGSSYNEQFFGPGTRLTVL.

In its sample, this clone was seen once. The rearrangement links TRBV28 to TRBJ2-7, with 11 bases identical to TRBD1. The CDR3 sequence is 14 residues long. Trimming at V came to 5 bases and at J to 5 bases, leaving 5 bases not matched to a gene. In germline, CDR1 is MDHEN, CDR2 SYDVKM. In DNA, the CDR3 is TGTGCCAGCAGTAAGGACAGGGGGCTCCACGAGCAGTACTTC. Translation: CASSKDRGLHEQYF. Combining the CDR3 with reference TRBV28 and TRBJ2-7 gives the whole variable domain DVKVTQSSRYLVKRTGEKVFLECVQDMDHENMFWYRQDPGLGLRLIYFSYDVKMKEKGDIPEGYSVSREKKERFSLILESASTNQTSMYLCASSKDRGLHEQYFGPGTRLTVT.

The V and J genes are TRBV6-5 and TRBJ2-7; TRBD2 might be the D (7 bases). The ends were cut back, 2 bases at V and 4 bases at J, with 12 bases in the middle. Germline loops: CDR1 MNHEY, CDR2 SVGAGI. The CDR3 runs to 14 residues. This CDR3 is CASSYGRGAYEQYF. CDR3 DNA sequence: TGTGCCAGCAGTTACGGTCGGGGGGCGTACGAGCAGTACTTC.

CDR3 bases: TGTGCCAGCCAACCGACAGCCACGAACACTGAAGCTTTCTTT. It yields the protein CASQPTATNTEAFF. This chain links TRBV6-5 with TRBJ1-1; weak D call: TRBD1 (5 bases). The germline CDR1 and CDR2 sequences are MNHEY and SVGAGI. This CDR3 has 14 residues. Trimming shortened V by 8 bases and J by 1 base, and 14 bases separated the two germline ends.

A single count supports this clone. Other DNA sequences of this sample code for an identical CDR3. The rearrangement joins TRBV5-1 to TRBJ2-3; D is perhaps TRBD1 (6 bases). The germline gives CDR1 SGHRS, CDR2 YFSETQ. The CDR3 length is 15 residues. With 0 bases removed from V and 3 bases from J, the gap between germline ends came to 11 bases. The CDR3 is CASSLGTGLTDTQYF. CDR3 coding DNA: TGCGCCAGCAGCTTGGGAACAGGGTTAACAGATACGCAGTATTTT.

J is TRBJ2-2 and V is TRBV27; the match to TRBD2 covers 7 bases. The junction had 14 bases not matched to a gene; V was cut back by 4 bases and J by 6 bases. The CDR3 extends over 17 amino acids. Germline-derived CDR1 and CDR2 are MNHEY and SMNVEV (reference sequence). DNA of the CDR3: TGTGCCAGCAGTTCCCCCTCCCGCGGGGGTTATGCCGGGGAGCTGTTTTTT. Translating it yields CASSSPSRGGYAGELFF.

The rearrangement links TRBV29-1 to TRBJ2-7, with 8 bases lining up with TRBD2. Germline V CDR1 and CDR2: SQVTM, ANQGSEA. The CDR3 is 13 residues long. V trimming: 7 bases; J trimming: 3 bases; junction bases outside the gene matches: 8. CDR3 residues: CSAVTSGIYEQYF. CDR3 DNA sequence: TGCAGCGCTGTCACTAGCGGAATCTACGAGCAGTACTTC.

The rearrangement joins TRBV5-1 to TRBJ2-7; 8 nucleotides align to TRBD2. V was clipped by 0 bases and J by 4 bases; unmatched bases: 3. The CDR3 extends over 14 amino acids. Germline CDR1 reads SGHRS; CDR2 reads YFSETQ. CDR3 region: CASSLGREGYEQYF. Written as DNA, the CDR3 is TGCGCCAGCAGCTTGGGACGGGAGGGGTACGAGCAGTACTTC.

The chain joins TRBV5-8 to TRBJ2-5, with TRBD2 matching 7 bases. There are 16 residues in the CDR3. Trimming removed 0 bases from V and 2 bases from J; junction bases left unmatched: 7. Germline V gene lookup returns CDR1 SGHTS and CDR2 YDEGEE. The CDR3 spells CASSLGRGRRQETQYF. The CDR3 DNA sequence: TGTGCCAGCAGCTTGGGGCGGGGGAGAAGGCAAGAGACCCAGTACTTC.

The count of this clone is one. This chain joins TRBV7-3 and TRBJ2-1, with TRBD2 matching 8 bases. Germline loops: CDR1 SGHTA, CDR2 FQGTGA. Trimming removed 1 base from V and 9 bases from J; junction bases left unmatched: 11. This CDR3 is built from 16 residues. CDR3 in DNA: TGTGCCAGCAGCTTAAGTGTCACTAGCGGAGGGGGTGAGCAGTTCTTC. Translation gives CASSLSVTSGGGEQFF. Drawing the rest from reference TRBV7-3 and TRBJ2-1, the complete variable domain is GAGVSQTPSNKVTEKGKYVELRCDPISGHTALYWYRQSLGQGPEFLIYFQGTGAADDSGLPNDRFFAVRPEGSVSTLKIQRTERGDSAVYLCASSLSVTSGGGEQFFGPGTRLTVL.

This clone was seen a few times. The chain employs TRBV5-1 and TRBJ1-1; possible D gene TRBD1, 5 bases. Germline CDR1 is SGHRS and CDR2 is YFSETQ. Trimming cost V 1 base and J 5 bases, with 9 bases left between them. The CDR3 loop spans 13 amino acids. The CDR3 loop reads CASSLYGGTEAFF. CDR3 bases: TGCGCCAGCAGCTTGTACGGGGGAACTGAAGCTTTCTTT. The entire variable domain, with the rest obtained from reference TRBV5-1 and TRBJ1-1, is as follows: KAGVTQTPRYLIKTRGQQVTLSCSPISGHRSVSWYQQTPGQGLQFLFEYFSETQRNKGNFPGRFSGRQFSNSRSEMNVSTLELGDSALYLCASSLYGGTEAFFGQGTRLTVV.

The chain couples TRBV11-2 to TRBJ2-7; no firm D call. The CDR3 has 12 amino acids. V lost 5 bases to trimming and J lost 3 bases, with 8 bases between them. Per germline, CDR1 SGHAT and CDR2 FQNNGV. The CDR3 sequence: CASSQEVYEQYF. CDR3 nucleotide sequence: TGTGCCAGCAGCCAGGAAGTCTACGAGCAGTACTTC.

The V gene is TRBV2, the J gene TRBJ2-3; tentative D call: TRBD1 (6 bases). CDR3 length: 17 residues. Germline values: CDR1 SNHLY, CDR2 FYNNEI. With 1 base removed from V and 3 bases from J, the gap between germline ends came to 17 bases. CDR3 loop: CASSEETYREGTDTQYF. Written as DNA, the CDR3 is TGTGCCAGCAGTGAAGAAACCTACAGGGAAGGGACAGATACGCAGTATTTT.

The chain is built from TRBV9 and TRBJ2-2; 7 bases map to TRBD1. The CDR3 runs 15 residues. V dropped 3 bases and J dropped 4; count of bases not matched to a gene: 6. The germline V gene encodes CDR1 SGDLS and CDR2 YYNGEE. The CDR3 DNA reads TGTGCCAGCAGCGCAGGACAGGTCGTCACCGGGGAGCTGTTTTTT. Residues: CASSAGQVVTGELFF.

The chain has TRBV19 and TRBJ1-5; a possible D gene is TRBD1 (6 bases). The CDR3 has 15 residues. Trimming stripped 8 bases from V and 3 bases from J, with 17 bases between. Germline lookup yields CDR1 LNHDA and CDR2 SQIVND (reference sequence). CDR3 sequence (DNA): TGTGCCAGTGCTCGAAAACAGGGACCCAATCAGCCCCAGCATTTT. Translating gives CASARKQGPNQPQHF.

V gene TRBV6-1 combines with J gene TRBJ2-7, with TRBD1 matching 7 bases. The CDR3 is 15 amino acids. After removal of 6 bases from V and 0 bases from J, the junction contained 8 bases not matched to a gene. Germline CDR1 and CDR2: MNHNS and SASEGT. CDR3: CASSQGVTSSYEQYF. The CDR3 bases are TGTGCCAGCAGCCAGGGGGTGACCTCCTCCTACGAGCAGTACTTC.